These 28 T cell receptor beta chains were all obtained from the same sample, sequenced in a study of T cells in Graves' hyperthyroidism and ophthalmopathy (dated by TCRdb to about 2019). Library generation was performed with multiplex PCR. The sequencer was an Illumina HiSeq 2000. Amplification of TCR beta CDR3 regions was carried out from RNA transcripts. The TCR CDR3 was subjected to a first round of RT-PCR using the HTBI primer set and the Qiagen OneStep RT-PCR kit. In TCRdb, the public reads were trimmed at Q25 with fastp and aligned with MiXCR, with productive beta chains retained. Duplicate CDR3 protein sequences are folded into a single record with the most common DNA and genes. The sample table contains 500,000 to 750,000 distinct CDR3 sequences; only one count was recorded for 14% of them. The top ten clonotypes cover over 6% of the sample. Source material: blood. The receptors were gathered from a woman aged 18 to 35 with Graves' ophthalmopathy.

This clonotype was seen a handful of times. The chain employs TRBV29-1 and TRBJ1-5; D unresolved. The V gene's germline CDR1 is SQVTM and CDR2 ANQGSEA. Deletions cut 1 base from V and 9 bases from J, with 10 bases between. CDR3 size: 12 residues. CDR3 nucleotide sequence: TGCAGCGTTGAAGTCCAGCAACCGCCCCAGCATTTT. Translating it yields CSVEVQQPPQHF. Full variable domain (rest looked up from reference TRBV29-1 and TRBJ1-5): SAVISQKPSRDICQRGTSLTIQCQVDSQVTMMFWYRQQPGQSLTLIATANQGSEATYESGFVIDKFPISRPNLTFSTLTVSNMSPEDSSIYLCSVEVQQPPQHFGDGTRLSIL.

The V call is TRBV20-1, the J call TRBJ2-1; 7 positions agree with TRBD2. The CDR3 is 13 amino acids. CDR1 is DFQATT and CDR2 is SNEGSKA in the germline V gene (reference sequence). The V gene end was trimmed by 3 bases and the J gene end by 7 bases; junction bases not matched to a gene: 6. CDR3 region: CSARASGWNEQFF. The CDR3 DNA is TGCAGTGCTAGGGCTAGCGGATGGAATGAGCAGTTCTTC.

This clonotype occurred many times. This sequence joins TRBV28 and TRBJ2-7; the match to TRBD1 covers 8 bases. Germline values: CDR1 MDHEN, CDR2 SYDVKM. The trim removed 5 bases at V and 0 bases at J, leaving 15 bases unmatched. The CDR3 runs to 18 residues. The CDR3 loop is CASSPYGTGILSSYEQYF. In DNA, the CDR3 is TGTGCCAGCAGTCCCTACGGGACAGGCATCTTAAGCTCCTACGAGCAGTACTTC.

This clonotype was seen a handful of times. The V and J genes are TRBV15 and TRBJ2-1, with D perhaps matching TRBD2 (5 bases). With 1 base removed from V and 9 bases from J, the gap between germline ends came to 13 bases. The V gene's germline CDR1 is LNHNV and CDR2 YYDKDF (reference sequence). CDR3 length: 14 amino acids. The CDR3 loop reads CATSRGGLGGEQFF. In nucleotides, the CDR3 is TGTGCCACCAGCAGAGGGGGTCTAGGAGGTGAGCAGTTCTTC.

This clonotype appeared a few times. The chain combines TRBV9 with TRBJ1-1, with no clear D. This CDR3 has 14 amino acids. Germline CDR1 and CDR2: SGDLS and YYNGEE. Deletions cut 4 bases from V and 2 bases from J, with 12 bases between. CDR3 nucleotide sequence: TGTGCCAGCAGCCCGATGGCCTTAAACACTGAAGCTTTCTTT. This translates into CASSPMALNTEAFF.

There are many counts of this clonotype. This rearrangement joins TRBV4-1 to TRBJ2-7; 7 bases are a match to TRBD1. The CDR3 consists of 13 residues. Germline V gene data show CDR1 as MGHRA and CDR2 as YSYEKL. The V gene end was trimmed by 2 bases and the J gene end by 3 bases; junction bases not matched to a gene: 1. CDR3 sequence: CASSQRDSYEQYF. In nucleotides, the CDR3 is TGCGCCAGCAGCCAAAGGGACAGCTACGAGCAGTACTTC.

Ten or more counts support this clonotype. The chain carries TRBV12-3 or TRBV12-4 and TRBJ1-2; D is unresolved. Trimming removed 0 bases from V and 8 bases from J, with 16 bases in between. CDR3 length: 15 amino acids. This chain's CDR3 is CASSLARRAWNGYTF. The CDR3 nucleotides are TGTGCCAGCAGTTTAGCGCGGAGGGCGTGGAACGGCTACACCTTC.

This clonotype was found many times. The V and J genes are TRBV2 and TRBJ2-7; no definite D call. V was clipped by 3 bases and J by 2 bases, with 11 bases between them. The CDR3 is 14 amino acids. CDR1 and CDR2 from the germline V gene are SNHLY and FYNNEI. In DNA form, the CDR3 reads TGTGCCAGCAGTGATAGCCCTCTAACCTACGAGCAGTACTTC. This encodes CASSDSPLTYEQYF.

The chain combines TRBV7-8 with TRBJ2-5; the match to TRBD2 covers 8 bases. The CDR3 length is 22 residues. V was clipped by 1 base and J by 2 bases; unmatched bases: 24. The germline V gene has CDR1 SGHVS and CDR2 FQNEAQ. As DNA, the CDR3 is TGTGCCAGCAGCTTAGGAGTGTGGGACTGGGGCCTGGCGGGAGGTATACAAGAGACCCAGTACTTC. Translated: CASSLGVWDWGLAGGIQETQYF.

The sample holds many counts of this clonotype. The rearrangement uses TRBV20-1 and TRBJ2-1; a weak D match, TRBD2 (6 bases). Germline V gene lookup returns CDR1 DFQATT and CDR2 SNEGSKA (reference sequence). This CDR3 has 17 residues. Between the trimmed V and J ends, which lost 0 bases and 4 bases, there was a span of 19 bases. In DNA, the CDR3 is TGCAGTGCTAGAGACCAAAGACCTAGCGCGACATACAATGAGCAGTTCTTC. Its protein product is CSARDQRPSATYNEQFF.

This clonotype came up many times. The V and J genes are TRBV7-2 and TRBJ2-4, with 7 bases lining up with TRBD2. CDR3 length: 13 residues. J gave up 7 bases and V 1 base, and 1 base lay outside the gene matches. CDR1 is SGHTA and CDR2 is FQGNSA in the germline V gene. The CDR3 spells CASSLDGRNIQYF. In DNA form, the CDR3 reads TGTGCCAGCAGCTTAGACGGGAGGAACATTCAGTACTTC.

This clonotype was found many times. V and J are TRBV20-1 and TRBJ2-3; TRBD2 aligns across 8 bases. CDR1 is DFQATT and CDR2 is SNEGSKA in the germline V gene (reference sequence). Unmatched junction bases numbered 17, after V lost 6 bases and J lost 9 bases. The length of the CDR3 is 15 residues. CDR3 loop: CSASPKVGLGSTQYF. CDR3 DNA sequence: TGCAGTGCCAGCCCAAAAGTGGGACTAGGGAGCACGCAGTATTTT.

This clonotype was recorded at least ten times. The gene calls are TRBV3-1 and TRBJ2-3, with TRBD2 matching over 11 bases. CDR3 size: 17 residues. The germline gives CDR1 LGHDT, CDR2 YNNKEL (reference sequence). V was clipped by 3 bases and J by 0 bases; unmatched bases: 5. The CDR3 here is CASSHAGLAVSTDTQYF. DNA of the CDR3: TGTGCCAGCAGCCACGCGGGACTAGCGGTTAGCACAGATACGCAGTATTTT.

The chain combines TRBV9 with TRBJ1-4; D remains unclear. V was pared by 1 base and J by 5 bases, with 12 bases between. The CDR3 is 15 amino acids. The germline V gene encodes CDR1 SGDLS and CDR2 YYNGEE. Written as DNA, the CDR3 is TGTGCCAGCAGCGTATCCGGAGCCCGAAATGAAAAACTGTTTTTT. Protein: CASSVSGARNEKLFF.

The CDR3 sequence: CASSEWECTDTQYF. The CDR3 bases are TGTGCCAGCAGTGAATGGGAATGCACAGATACGCAGTATTTT. The genes are TRBV25-1 and TRBJ2-3, with D unresolved. CDR3 length equals 14 residues. V lost 1 base and J lost 1, with 6 bases in between. Germline CDR1 reads MGHDK; CDR2 reads SYGVNS.

This clonotype was counted many times. The rearrangement uses TRBV28 and TRBJ2-7; 7 positions match TRBD2. The germline V gene encodes CDR1 MDHEN and CDR2 SYDVKM. The CDR3 length is 14 residues. Germline trimming cut 4 bases from V and 3 bases from J; bases unmatched to any gene: 6. CDR3 DNA: TGTGCCAGCAGTTCCTCCACTAGCGACTACGAGCAGTACTTC. Amino acid sequence: CASSSSTSDYEQYF.

This clonotype showed up many times. The V call is TRBV7-8, the J call TRBJ1-1; D is uncertain. CDR3 length equals 16 residues. V lost 1 base and J lost 5, with 17 bases in between. Germline loops: CDR1 SGHVS, CDR2 FQNEAQ. Written as DNA, the CDR3 is TGTGCCAGCAGCTTAGTGGTTGGGGTGAAAGGGACTGAAGCTTTCTTT. It encodes CASSLVVGVKGTEAFF.

This clonotype was observed a handful of times. J is TRBJ2-2 and V is TRBV2, with D uncertain. Germline CDR1 and CDR2: SNHLY and FYNNEI. This CDR3 is built from 15 residues. The germline V and J ends were trimmed by 6 bases and 3 bases, with 14 bases remaining between them. CDR3 DNA: TGTGCCAGCAGGACCCTTCAGAGTTACACCGGGGAGCTGTTTTTT. Its translation: CASRTLQSYTGELFF.

This clonotype has just a few counts. This chain joins TRBV5-6 and TRBJ2-2; 9 nucleotides agree with TRBD2. Trimming took 1 base from V and 7 from J; bases not matched to a gene: 8. Germline assignment: CDR1 SGHDT and CDR2 YYEEEE. CDR3 size: 16 residues. The CDR3 is CASSLWREGLVGELFF. CDR3 in DNA: TGTGCCAGCAGCTTGTGGCGGGAGGGCCTCGTCGGGGAGCTGTTTTTT.

This clonotype showed up many times. CDR3 sequence reads: CASSLTSGVGEQFF. The CDR3 DNA sequence: TGTGCCAGCAGCTTGACCTCTGGCGTTGGCGAGCAGTTCTTC. The genes are TRBV7-2 and TRBJ2-1; D unresolved. Germline CDR1 reads SGHTA; CDR2 reads FQGNSA. V lost 3 bases to trimming and J lost 10 bases, with 16 bases between them. The CDR3 sequence is 14 residues long. Looking up the rest from reference TRBV7-2 and TRBJ2-1 gives the full variable domain: GAGVSQSPSNKVTEKGKDVELRCDPISGHTALYWYRQSLGQGLEFLIYFQGNSAPDKSGLPSDRFSAERTGGSVSTLTIQRTQQEDSAVYLCASSLTSGVGEQFFGPGTRLTVL.

The chain couples TRBV19 to TRBJ2-7, with TRBD2 identical over 8 bases. The CDR3 runs 15 residues. Trimming at V came to 5 bases and at J to 0 bases, leaving 6 bases not matched to a gene. Germline loops: CDR1 LNHDA, CDR2 SQIVND (reference sequence). In DNA form, the CDR3 reads TGTGCCAGTAGTGGGCTAGCGGGCGACTCCTACGAGCAGTACTTC. It yields the protein CASSGLAGDSYEQYF.

This sequence joins TRBV12-3 or TRBV12-4 and TRBJ1-4, with a tentative D call TRBD1 (5 bases). This CDR3 contains 13 residues. Trimming took off 6 bases at V and 7 bases at J, with 12 bases between the two ends. The CDR3 coding sequence is TGTGCCAGCAGCTTCGGGACTGCTGAAAAACTGTTTTTT. Translating it yields CASSFGTAEKLFF.

The CDR3 DNA reads as TGTGCCAGCAGCCCTCGGGGAATAGCGGGGTCGAACACCGGGGAGCTGTTTTTT. It specifies CASSPRGIAGSNTGELFF. The chain recombines TRBV3-1 with TRBJ2-2; 8 bases line up with TRBD2. Per the germline V gene, CDR1 is LGHDT and CDR2 is YNNKEL (reference sequence). Trimming took 4 bases from V and 0 from J; bases not matched to a gene: 10. The CDR3 is 18 amino acids. The whole variable domain, remainder taken from reference TRBV3-1 and TRBJ2-2, is DTAVSQTPKYLVTQMGNDKSIKCEQNLGHDTMYWYKQDSKKFLKIMFSYNNKELIINETVPNRFSPKSPDKAHLNLHINSLELGDSAVYFCASSPRGIAGSNTGELFFGEGSRLTVL.

This clonotype appeared a few times. The genes are TRBV4-3 and TRBJ2-1; 15 bases map to TRBD2. CDR1 is LGHNA and CDR2 is YSLEER in the germline V gene. Trimming at V came to 3 bases and at J to 5 bases, leaving 14 bases not matched to a gene. There are 20 residues in the CDR3. The CDR3 sequence: CASSQERTSGRASRHNEQFF. In nucleotides, the CDR3 is TGCGCCAGCAGCCAGGAAAGGACTAGCGGGAGGGCGAGCCGTCACAATGAGCAGTTCTTC.

This clonotype showed up just a few times. The chain has TRBV6-2 or TRBV6-3 and TRBJ2-1; 10 bases match TRBD2. The germline V gene encodes CDR1 MNHEY and CDR2 SVGEGT. The CDR3 consists of 16 residues. The ends lost 2 bases at V and 9 bases at J; junction bases unmatched: 10. The CDR3 DNA is TGTGCCAGCAGTTACGAGAGGTCTAGCGGGAGTTTTGAGCAGTTCTTC. It codes for CASSYERSSGSFEQFF.

At least ten counts were recorded for this clonotype. The chain is built from TRBV27 and TRBJ2-2; D unresolved. CDR3 length: 16 residues. V was pared by 4 bases and J by 1 base, with 13 bases between. Germline CDR1 and CDR2: MNHEY and SMNVEV (reference sequence). The CDR3 sequence is CASSSSGPMNTGELFF. In DNA form, the CDR3 reads TGTGCCAGCAGTTCTTCAGGACCGATGAACACCGGGGAGCTGTTTTTT.

The genes are TRBV2 and TRBJ1-1; 7 bases match TRBD1. V shed 5 bases, J shed 1 base, and the junction held 4 bases outside the gene matches. The CDR3 contains 14 residues. Looked up from germline, CDR1 is SNHLY and CDR2 is FYNNEI. The CDR3 loop is CASSTGARNTEAFF. The CDR3 DNA sequence: TGTGCCAGCAGTACAGGGGCCAGGAACACTGAAGCTTTCTTT. The full variable domain, with the rest looked up from reference TRBV2 and TRBJ1-1, is EPEVTQTPSHQVTQMGQEVILRCVPISNHLYFYWYRQILGQKVEFLVSFYNNEISEKSEIFDDQFSVERPDGSNFTLKIRSTKLEDSAMYFCASSTGARNTEAFFGQGTRLTVV.

This clonotype came up a few times. The chain recombines TRBV5-5 with TRBJ2-5; D not certain. Trimming removed 4 bases from V and 5 bases from J, with 24 bases in between. This CDR3 has 17 residues. From germline, CDR1 is SGHKS and CDR2 YYEKEE (reference sequence). CDR3: CASSHRTAPWRNETQYF. The CDR3 DNA is TGTGCCAGCAGCCACCGGACGGCTCCTTGGCGGAATGAGACCCAGTACTTC.